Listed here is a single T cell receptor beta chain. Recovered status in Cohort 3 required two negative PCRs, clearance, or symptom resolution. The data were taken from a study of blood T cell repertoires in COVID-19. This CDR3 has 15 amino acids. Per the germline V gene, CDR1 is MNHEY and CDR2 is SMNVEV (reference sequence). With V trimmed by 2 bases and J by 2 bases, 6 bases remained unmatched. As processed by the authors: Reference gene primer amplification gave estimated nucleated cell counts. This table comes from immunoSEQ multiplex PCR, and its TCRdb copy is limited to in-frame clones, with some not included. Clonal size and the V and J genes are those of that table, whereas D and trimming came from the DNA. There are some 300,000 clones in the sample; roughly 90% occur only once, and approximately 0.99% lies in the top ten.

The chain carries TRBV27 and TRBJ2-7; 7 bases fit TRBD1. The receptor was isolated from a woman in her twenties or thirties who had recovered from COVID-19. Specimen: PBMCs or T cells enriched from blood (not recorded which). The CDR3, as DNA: TGTGCCAGCAGTTTAACACGGGACAGTCCCTACGAGCAGTACTTC. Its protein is CASSLTRDSPYEQYF.